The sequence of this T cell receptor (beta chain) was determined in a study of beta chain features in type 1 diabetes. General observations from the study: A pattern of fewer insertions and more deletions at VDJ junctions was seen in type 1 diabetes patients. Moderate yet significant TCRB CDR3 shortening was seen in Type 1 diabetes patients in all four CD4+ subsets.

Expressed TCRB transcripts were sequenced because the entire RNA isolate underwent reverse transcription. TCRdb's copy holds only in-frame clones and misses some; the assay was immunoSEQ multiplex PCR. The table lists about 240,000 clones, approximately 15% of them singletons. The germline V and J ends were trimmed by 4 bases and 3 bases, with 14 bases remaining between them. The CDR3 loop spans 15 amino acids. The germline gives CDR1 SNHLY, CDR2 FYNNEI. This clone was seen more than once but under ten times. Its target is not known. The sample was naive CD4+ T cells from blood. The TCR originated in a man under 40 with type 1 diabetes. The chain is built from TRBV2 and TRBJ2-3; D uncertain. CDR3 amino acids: CASSAMQARTDTQYF. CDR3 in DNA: TGTGCCAGCAGTGCAATGCAGGCCCGTACAGATACGCAGTATTTT.